The 14 T cell receptor beta chains reported below all come from one sample, sequenced in a study of cytomegalovirus exposure and HLA in healthy donors. PCR used 60 Vbeta primers and 13 Jbeta primers. Data came from immunoSEQ multiplex PCR; TCRdb stores just in-frame clones and leaves some out. Of 100,000 to 150,000 clones in the sample, 77% were seen once. The sequenced material came from PBMCs. The origin of the receptors is a woman between 40 and 50 years old in good health and CMV-seropositive.

The V call is TRBV9, the J call TRBJ2-5, with 9 bases matching TRBD1. This CDR3 spans 15 amino acids. With V trimmed by 3 bases and J by 5 bases, 8 bases remained unmatched. Germline V gives CDR1 SGDLS, CDR2 YYNGEE. For the CDR3, the DNA is TGTGCCAGCAGCGCCGGGACAGGGACAGGGGAGACCCAGTACTTC. Protein: CASSAGTGTGETQYF.

V gene TRBV6-1 combines with J gene TRBJ2-1; the D gene is possibly TRBD2 (6 bases). CDR3 size: 16 residues. V was shortened by 3 bases and J by 4 bases, with 16 bases between the two germline ends. CDR1 and CDR2 from the germline V gene are MNHNS and SASEGT. Here the CDR3 DNA reads TGTGCCAGCAGTGAGGTCTCGGGACTCCTTTACAATGAGCAGTTCTTC. Its protein is CASSEVSGLLYNEQFF.

The V gene is TRBV7-2, the J gene TRBJ2-5, with D possibly TRBD1 on 5 matching bases. This CDR3 is 14 amino acids long. With 5 bases removed from V and 3 bases from J, the gap between germline ends came to 13 bases. CDR1 is SGHTA and CDR2 is FQGNSA in the germline V gene. CDR3 protein: CASSNGAVEETQYF. Written as DNA, the CDR3 is TGTGCCAGCAGCAATGGGGCAGTGGAAGAGACCCAGTACTTC.

The chain combines TRBV10-3 with TRBJ2-3; D gene unclear. This CDR3 is 14 amino acids long. V gave up 2 bases and J gave up 8 bases, with 14 bases separating them. CDR1 ENHRY and CDR2 SYGVKD come from the germline V gene. The CDR3, as DNA: TGTGCCATCAGTGAGGCTGGGCTCCATGGTACGCAGTATTTT. Amino acids: CAISEAGLHGTQYF.

The chain has TRBV7-2 and TRBJ1-5; D might be TRBD1 (6 bases). Trimming cost V 5 bases and J 2 bases, with 13 bases left between them. The CDR3 covers 15 residues. The V gene's germline CDR1 is SGHTA and CDR2 FQGNSA. CDR3 sequence: CASSLQGRGNQPQHF. The CDR3 region has the DNA TGTGCCAGCAGCCTACAGGGTAGGGGCAATCAGCCCCAGCATTTT. Based on the CDR3 plus reference TRBV7-2 and TRBJ1-5, the full variable domain is GAGVSQSPSNKVTEKGKDVELRCDPISGHTALYWYRQSLGQGLEFLIYFQGNSAPDKSGLPSDRFSAERTGGSVSTLTIQRTQQEDSAVYLCASSLQGRGNQPQHFGDGTRLSIL.

This chain connects TRBV5-6 to TRBJ2-2; 7 bases match TRBD2. The CDR3 sequence is 16 residues long. Germline loops: CDR1 SGHDT, CDR2 YYEEEE. V gave up 1 base and J gave up 0 bases; unmatched junction bases: 3. CDR3 protein: CASSLRLAANTGELFF. The CDR3 coding sequence is TGTGCCAGCAGCTTGCGTCTAGCGGCGAACACCGGGGAGCTGTTTTTT. Full variable domain (missing parts from reference TRBV5-6 and TRBJ2-2): DAGVTQSPTHLIKTRGQQVTLRCSPKSGHDTVSWYQQALGQGPQFIFQYYEEEERQRGNFPDRFSGHQFPNYSSELNVNALLLGDSALYLCASSLRLAANTGELFFGEGSRLTVL.

Of note for this clone: The junction departs from germline at one end; a sequencing error may be responsible. The chain joins TRBV7-2 to TRBJ2-1; TRBD2 agrees at 9 bases. CDR3 length: 15 amino acids. The germline CDR1 and CDR2 sequences are SGHTA and FQGNSA. The CDR3, as DNA: TGTGCCAGCAGCTTAAGCGGGAGGTCCTCCAATGAGCAGTTCTTC. This translates into CASSLSGRSSNEQFF. The complete variable domain, with remaining parts taken from reference TRBV7-2 and TRBJ2-1, reads GAGVSQSPSNKVTEKGKDVELRCDPISGHTALYWYRQSLGQGLEFLIYFQGNSAPDKSGLPSDRFSAERTGGSVSTLTIQRTQQEDSAVYLCASSLSGRSSNEQFFGPGTRLTVL.

This clone was detected only once. The genes are TRBV30 and TRBJ2-7; 9 bases align to TRBD1. V was pared by 5 bases and J by 5 bases, with 13 bases of the junction left unmatched. The CDR3 is 15 residues long. Germline V gene data show CDR1 as GTSNPN and CDR2 as SVGIG (reference sequence). The CDR3 sequence is CAWSLNRDRAHEQYF. The CDR3 DNA sequence: TGTGCCTGGTCTTTGAACCGGGACAGGGCCCACGAGCAGTACTTC.

The rearrangement uses TRBV18 and TRBJ1-2; possible D gene TRBD1, 6 bases. The V gene lost 0 bases and the J gene lost 10 bases, with 18 bases spanning the gap. Germline-derived CDR1 and CDR2 are KGHSH and LQKENI. The CDR3 loop spans 15 amino acids. CDR3 DNA sequence: TGTGCCAGCTCACCACCGTCCACAGGGTTGATTTCCTACACCTTC. Amino acid sequence: CASSPPSTGLISYTF. Full variable domain (missing parts from reference TRBV18 and TRBJ1-2): NAGVMQNPRHLVRRRGQEARLRCSPMKGHSHVYWYRQLPEEGLKFMVYLQKENIIDESGMPKERFSAEFPKEGPSILRIQQVVRGDSAAYFCASSPPSTGLISYTFGSGTRLTVV.

CDR3 residues: CASSDQQGPTDTQYF. In DNA form, the CDR3 reads TGTGCCAGCAGCGATCAACAGGGGCCCACAGATACGCAGTATTTT. The chain uses TRBV5-8 and TRBJ2-3, with TRBD1 matching over 7 bases. V lost 4 bases and J lost 2; bases outside the gene matches: 7. The germline CDR1 and CDR2 sequences are SGHTS and YDEGEE. CDR3 length: 15 amino acids.

CDR3 coding DNA: TGTGCCAGCAGCGACGGACTAGCGGGAGTCCTGGTTGACAATGAGCAGTTCTTC. This encodes CASSDGLAGVLVDNEQFF. V usage is TRBV9 and J usage is TRBJ2-1; 13 bases are shared with TRBD2. CDR1 and CDR2 (germline): SGDLS, YYNGEE. With 3 bases clipped from V and 5 bases from J, the junction kept 11 bases outside the gene matches. CDR3 size: 18 residues.

The chain has TRBV2 and TRBJ2-3, with D perhaps matching TRBD2 (6 bases). CDR3 length: 17 residues. Trimming cost V 6 bases and J 0 bases, with 19 bases left between them. Germline V gene sequence: CDR1 SNHLY, CDR2 FYNNEI. CDR3 bases: TGTGCCAGCAGAGGAGGGAAAGGGCTCCTGAGCACAGATACGCAGTATTTT. Its translation: CASRGGKGLLSTDTQYF.

This chain uses TRBV5-5 with TRBJ2-2; possibly TRBD2 for D (5 bases). The CDR3 runs to 14 residues. Germline V gives CDR1 SGHKS, CDR2 YYEKEE (reference sequence). V lost 0 bases to trimming and J lost 7 bases, with 10 bases between them. CDR3 region: CASSLVEGFGELFF. The CDR3 region has the DNA TGTGCCAGCAGCTTGGTAGAGGGATTCGGGGAGCTGTTTTTT.

This rearrangement joins TRBV7-6 to TRBJ2-3; 13 nucleotides agree with TRBD2. This CDR3 region has 15 residues. Germline trimming cut 6 bases from V and 3 bases from J; bases unmatched to any gene: 3. Per the germline V gene, CDR1 is SGHVS and CDR2 is FNYEAQ. The CDR3 DNA sequence: TGTGCCAGCAGTCCACTAGCGGGAGGGACAGATACGCAGTATTTT. The encoded protein is CASSPLAGGTDTQYF.